Each of the 28 T cell receptor beta chains below was sequenced from the same sample in a study of blood T cell repertoires in COVID-19. Assay: immunoSEQ multiplex PCR; the TCRdb copy retains only in-frame clones and omits some. The sample has tens of thousands of clones, roughly four fifths seen once. Sample: peripheral blood. The receptors were gathered from an older woman with acute or convalescent COVID-19.

The genes are TRBV28 and TRBJ2-7; weak D call: TRBD1 (5 bases). Germline CDR1 is MDHEN and CDR2 is SYDVKM. Trimming removed 9 bases from V and 3 bases from J, with 9 bases in between. There are 11 residues in the CDR3. The CDR3 here is CASRQYYEQYF. CDR3 bases: TGTGCCAGTCGACAGTACTACGAGCAGTACTTC. The variable domain in full, with the rest retrieved from reference TRBV28 and TRBJ2-7, is DVKVTQSSRYLVKRTGEKVFLECVQDMDHENMFWYRQDPGLGLRLIYFSYDVKMKEKGDIPEGYSVSREKKERFSLILESASTNQTSMYLCASRQYYEQYFGPGTRLTVT.

This chain connects TRBV4-2 to TRBJ1-5; D is ambiguous. Looked up from germline, CDR1 is LGHNA and CDR2 is YNFKEQ. Trimming left V 0 bases short and J 4 bases short, with 13 bases between. CDR3 length: 16 residues. In DNA form, the CDR3 reads TGTGCCAGCAGCCAAGATCCGGCGGGCAGAAATCAGCCCCAGCATTTT. Translated, it gives CASSQDPAGRNQPQHF.

In its sample, this clone was seen once. This chain connects TRBV18 to TRBJ1-6; 7 nucleotides agree with TRBD1. CDR1 and CDR2 (germline): KGHSH, LQKENI. J was trimmed by 5 bases and V by 2 bases; bases with no gene match: 3. The CDR3 has 15 residues. In DNA form, the CDR3 reads TGTGCCAGCTCACCAAGGCAGGGGGATAATTCACCCCTCCACTTT. This codes for CASSPRQGDNSPLHF.

The chain couples TRBV5-1 to TRBJ1-2; a weak D match, TRBD1 (5 bases). V lost 6 bases to trimming and J lost 5 bases, with 29 bases between them. CDR1 and CDR2 from the germline V gene are SGHRS and YFSETQ. This CDR3 is built from 18 residues. Here the CDR3 DNA reads TGCGCCAGCACACCCAGACAAGACAGCCGGAATCAACCTTATGGCTACACCTTC. Protein product: CASTPRQDSRNQPYGYTF. The full variable domain, its missing parts supplied by reference TRBV5-1 and TRBJ1-2, is KAGVTQTPRYLIKTRGQQVTLSCSPISGHRSVSWYQQTPGQGLQFLFEYFSETQRNKGNFPGRFSGRQFSNSRSEMNVSTLELGDSALYLCASTPRQDSRNQPYGYTFGSGTRLTVV.

This clone was found a few times. The chain employs TRBV27 and TRBJ1-5, with 9 bases aligning to TRBD1. In germline, CDR1 is MNHEY, CDR2 SMNVEV (reference sequence). CDR3 length equals 19 residues. J lost 1 base, V lost 2 bases, and 12 bases had no gene match. This CDR3 reads CASSLVGTGRLGSNQPQHF. In nucleotides, the CDR3 is TGTGCCAGCAGTTTAGTAGGGACAGGGCGATTAGGGAGCAATCAGCCCCAGCATTTT.

The rearrangement joins TRBV5-8 to TRBJ1-1; unclear D gene. This CDR3 has 16 amino acids. The germline V gene has CDR1 SGHTS and CDR2 YDEGEE. Trimming cost V 0 bases and J 0 bases, with 12 bases left between them. The CDR3 here is CASSLGASQMNTEAFF. As DNA, the CDR3 is TGTGCCAGCAGCTTGGGGGCGAGCCAAATGAACACTGAAGCTTTCTTT.

The chain employs TRBV6-2 or TRBV6-3 and TRBJ2-2, with 7 nucleotides matching TRBD2. CDR1 and CDR2 (germline): MNHEY, SVGEGT. The CDR3 runs to 16 residues. Trimming took 2 bases from V and 0 from J; bases not matched to a gene: 3. CDR3 nucleotides: TGTGCCAGCAGTTACACGGCGGGGGCGAACACCGGGGAGCTGTTTTTT. This gives the protein CASSYTAGANTGELFF.

This chain joins TRBV10-3 and TRBJ2-1, with D maybe TRBD2 (6 bases). This CDR3 has 14 amino acids. Germline V gene lookup returns CDR1 ENHRY and CDR2 SYGVKD. V lost 9 bases and J lost 0, with 12 bases in between. The CDR3 region has the DNA TGTGCCATTGCAGCGGGCCGCTCCTACAATGAGCAGTTCTTC. Translated: CAIAAGRSYNEQFF.

The V and J genes are TRBV27 and TRBJ1-2; possibly TRBD1 for D (5 bases). The length of the CDR3 is 13 residues. Per germline, CDR1 MNHEY and CDR2 SMNVEV (reference sequence). V was trimmed by 6 bases and J by 7 bases, leaving 15 bases between them. CDR3 nucleotide sequence: TGTGCCAGCAGGGGTGGCGGGGGAAGTGGCTACACCTTC. This gives the protein CASRGGGGSGYTF.

The chain uses TRBV9 and TRBJ2-7, with a possible D match to TRBD1 (5 bases). V shed 0 bases and J shed 7 bases, with 14 bases lying between them. Germline V gene data show CDR1 as SGDLS and CDR2 as YYNGEE. The length of the CDR3 is 14 residues. This CDR3 reads CASSVAEQAIEQYF. CDR3 nucleotides: TGTGCCAGCAGCGTAGCGGAACAGGCCATTGAGCAGTACTTC.

This sequence joins TRBV19 and TRBJ2-5; maybe TRBD2 (6 bases). This CDR3 region has 14 residues. Trimming shortened V by 6 bases and J by 1 base, and 12 bases separated the two germline ends. From germline, CDR1 is LNHDA and CDR2 SQIVND (reference sequence). DNA for the CDR3: TGTGCCAGTAGCTCCGGCGGGATCCAAGAGACCCAGTACTTC. Translating it yields CASSSGGIQETQYF.

The V gene is TRBV2, the J gene TRBJ2-7, with D possibly being TRBD2 (6 bases). The CDR3 consists of 15 residues. Trimming removed 3 bases at V and 0 bases at J, with 12 bases between. Germline-derived CDR1 and CDR2 are SNHLY and FYNNEI. The CDR3 DNA is TGTGCCAGCAGTGAGTCTAGCGACAGCTCCTACGAGCAGTACTTC. Encoded protein: CASSESSDSSYEQYF.

There are a few counts of this clone. The V gene is TRBV10-1, the J gene TRBJ2-7, with 10 bases identical to TRBD1. Per the germline V gene, CDR1 is WNHNN and CDR2 is SYGVQD (reference sequence). The CDR3 loop spans 15 amino acids. The J segment lost 1 base and the V segment lost 6 bases, leaving 6 bases of the junction unmatched. CDR3 coding DNA: TGCGCCAGCAGGATACGGGACAGGGGTTCCTACGAGCAGTACTTC. Translating gives CASRIRDRGSYEQYF.

The V and J genes are TRBV28 and TRBJ1-2; a possible D gene is TRBD1 (6 bases). The CDR3 has 16 amino acids. Trimming removed 6 bases from V and 9 bases from J, with 26 bases in between. Germline lookup yields CDR1 MDHEN and CDR2 SYDVKM. CDR3 in DNA: TGTGCCAGCAGAACTACCACAGGGCGTGGGATGATAAGCTACACCTTC. Residues: CASRTTTGRGMISYTF.

The genes are TRBV18 and TRBJ1-2; D may be TRBD1 (6 bases). The CDR3 covers 15 residues. Germline CDR1 reads KGHSH; CDR2 reads LQKENI. V gave up 0 bases and J gave up 5 bases, with 13 bases separating them. CDR3 region: CASSPPRGSDYGYTF. The CDR3 bases are TGTGCCAGCTCACCACCAAGGGGGTCAGATTATGGCTACACCTTC.

The genes are TRBV5-6 and TRBJ1-1, with 8 bases fitting TRBD1. The CDR3 covers 13 residues. Trimming took 4 bases from V and 11 from J; bases not matched to a gene: 10. Per germline, CDR1 SGHDT and CDR2 YYEEEE. The CDR3 coding sequence is TGTGCCAGCAGCATCTGGGGAGGACAGGGCGCTTTCTTT. Its protein product is CASSIWGGQGAFF.

The rearrangement joins TRBV6-4 to TRBJ1-2; D is ambiguous. Germline assignment: CDR1 MRHNA and CDR2 SNTAGT. Trimming removed 4 bases from V and 0 bases from J, with 6 bases in between. The CDR3 loop spans 13 amino acids. The DNA of the CDR3 is TGTGCCAGCAGTGTGGGAGCTAACTATGGCTACACCTTC. Encoded protein: CASSVGANYGYTF.

This chain uses TRBV5-5 with TRBJ1-2, with 8 bases that match TRBD1. The junction had 15 bases not matched to a gene; V was cut back by 3 bases and J by 2 bases. The germline CDR1 and CDR2 sequences are SGHKS and YYEKEE (reference sequence). This CDR3 spans 18 amino acids. The CDR3 DNA is TGTGCCAGCAGCTCAATCCGGGACAGGAAGAGGATCAACTATGGCTACACCTTC. This gives the protein CASSSIRDRKRINYGYTF.

The chain links TRBV7-8 to TRBJ2-3; unclear D gene. This CDR3 comprises 13 residues. With 8 bases removed from V and 10 bases from J, the gap between germline ends came to 19 bases. Germline CDR1 reads SGHVS; CDR2 reads FQNEAQ. CDR3 in amino acids: CASVAPPFLAQYF. The DNA for the CDR3 is TGTGCCAGCGTCGCGCCTCCGTTCCTGGCGCAGTATTTT.

In its sample, this clone was seen a few times. The V gene is TRBV24-1, the J gene TRBJ2-1; 11 bases are a match to TRBD2. The CDR3 covers 16 residues. V dropped 3 bases and J dropped 5; count of bases not matched to a gene: 5. Germline V CDR1 and CDR2: KGHDR, SFDVKD. The CDR3 region has the DNA TGTGCCACCAGTGATCGAGCTAGCGGGAGGCACAATGAGCAGTTCTTC. Amino acid sequence: CATSDRASGRHNEQFF.

This clone was seen more than once but under ten times. The chain recombines TRBV5-6 with TRBJ2-5; TRBD2 aligns across 11 bases. The length of the CDR3 is 13 residues. V shed 5 bases and J 8 bases; nucleotides not matched to a gene: 5. CDR1 is SGHDT, CDR2 YYEEEE, per germline. The CDR3 coding sequence is TGTGCCAGCAGGACTAGCGGGATTATCACCCAGTACTTC. It specifies CASRTSGIITQYF.

A few counts support this clone. The chain uses TRBV15 and TRBJ2-7, with 7 bases aligning to TRBD1. Germline CDR1 LNHNV, CDR2 YYDKDF (reference sequence). CDR3 length equals 14 residues. With 3 bases clipped from V and 0 bases from J, the junction kept 2 bases outside the gene matches. The CDR3 here is CATSSGQVSYEQYF. The CDR3 DNA is TGTGCCACCAGCAGTGGACAGGTCTCCTACGAGCAGTACTTC.

The J gene is TRBJ1-1, the V gene TRBV3-1 (or the pseudogene TRBV3-2); weak D call: TRBD1 (5 bases). Germline CDR1 reads LGHDT; CDR2 reads YNNKEL (reference sequence). CDR3 length: 14 residues. The ends were cut back, 0 bases at V and 2 bases at J, with 7 bases in the middle. The CDR3 region is CASSQDRANTEAFF. CDR3 DNA: TGTGCCAGCAGCCAAGACAGGGCTAACACTGAAGCTTTCTTT.

V is TRBV14 and J is TRBJ2-5, with 9 bases fitting TRBD2. The CDR3 is 17 residues long. CDR1 SGHDN and CDR2 FVKESK come from the germline V gene. V lost 1 base and J lost 2; bases outside the gene matches: 8. CDR3 nucleotides: TGTGCCAGCAGCCAAGGGAGGTCTAGCGGGACTCAAGAGACCCAGTACTTC. Encoded protein: CASSQGRSSGTQETQYF.

The CDR3 nucleotides are TGTGCCAGCAGCTTAGTGGGGGCGTTCCAGCATTTT. Its protein is CASSLVGAFQHF. The chain is built from TRBV7-2 and TRBJ1-5; weak D call: TRBD1 (6 bases). Deletions cut 1 base from V and 12 bases from J, with 10 bases between. Germline V gives CDR1 SGHTA, CDR2 FQGNSA. CDR3 size: 12 residues.

The gene calls are TRBV10-2 and TRBJ1-2; 9 nucleotides match TRBD1. The CDR3 loop spans 13 amino acids. Looked up from germline, CDR1 is WSHSY and CDR2 is SAAADI. V shed 4 bases, J shed 3 bases, and the junction held 0 bases outside the gene matches. CDR3 coding DNA: TGCGCCAGCAGTGGACAGGGGGACTATGGCTACACCTTC. Translated: CASSGQGDYGYTF.

This clone was found once. J is TRBJ1-3 and V is TRBV6-5; D unclear. Germline-derived CDR1 and CDR2 are MNHEY and SVGAGI. Trimming took off 6 bases at V and 4 bases at J, with 10 bases between the two ends. CDR3 length: 13 residues. The CDR3 nucleotides read TGTGCCAGCAGACCGGGGTCCGGAAACACCATATATTTT. The encoded protein is CASRPGSGNTIYF.

The J gene is TRBJ1-1, the V gene TRBV29-1; TRBD1 matches 8 bases. The CDR3 is made up of 14 amino acids. Germline V CDR1 and CDR2: SQVTM, ANQGSEA. J gave up 4 bases and V 7 bases, and 11 bases lay outside the gene matches. CDR3 loop: CSAWGGQGATEAFF. The DNA for the CDR3 is TGCAGCGCCTGGGGAGGGCAGGGGGCCACTGAAGCTTTCTTT.